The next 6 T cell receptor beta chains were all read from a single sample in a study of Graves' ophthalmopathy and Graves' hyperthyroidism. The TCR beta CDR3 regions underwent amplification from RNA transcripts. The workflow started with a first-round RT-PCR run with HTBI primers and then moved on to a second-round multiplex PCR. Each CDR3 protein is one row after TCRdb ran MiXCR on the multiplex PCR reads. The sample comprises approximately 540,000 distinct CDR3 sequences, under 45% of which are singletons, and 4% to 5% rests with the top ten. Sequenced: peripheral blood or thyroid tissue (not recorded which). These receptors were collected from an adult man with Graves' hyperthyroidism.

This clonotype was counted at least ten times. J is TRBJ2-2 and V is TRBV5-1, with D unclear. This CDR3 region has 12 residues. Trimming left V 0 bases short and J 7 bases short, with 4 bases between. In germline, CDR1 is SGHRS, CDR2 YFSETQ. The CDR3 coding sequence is TGCGCCAGCAGCTTGGAGTTCGGGGAGCTGTTTTTT. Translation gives CASSLEFGELFF.

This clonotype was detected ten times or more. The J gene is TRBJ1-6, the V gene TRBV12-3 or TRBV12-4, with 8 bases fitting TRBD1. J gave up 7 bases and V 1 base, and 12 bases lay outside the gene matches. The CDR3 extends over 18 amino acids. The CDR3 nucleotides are TGTGCCAGCAGTTTAGAGTTTAGGGTCTGGGACAGGAATTCACCCCTCCACTTT. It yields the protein CASSLEFRVWDRNSPLHF.

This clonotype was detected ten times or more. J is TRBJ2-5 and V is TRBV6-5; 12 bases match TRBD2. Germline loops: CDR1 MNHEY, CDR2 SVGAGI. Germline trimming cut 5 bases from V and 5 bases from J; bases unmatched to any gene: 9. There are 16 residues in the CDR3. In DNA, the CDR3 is TGTGCCAGCAGTGAGGCTAGCGGGGGGGTTAGGGAGACCCAGTACTTC. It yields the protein CASSEASGGVRETQYF.

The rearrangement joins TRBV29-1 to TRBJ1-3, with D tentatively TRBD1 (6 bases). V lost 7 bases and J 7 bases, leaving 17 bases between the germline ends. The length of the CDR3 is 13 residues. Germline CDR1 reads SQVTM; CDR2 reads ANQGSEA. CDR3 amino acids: CSAARGGMNTIYF. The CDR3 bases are TGCAGCGCAGCAAGGGGGGGCATGAACACCATATATTTT.

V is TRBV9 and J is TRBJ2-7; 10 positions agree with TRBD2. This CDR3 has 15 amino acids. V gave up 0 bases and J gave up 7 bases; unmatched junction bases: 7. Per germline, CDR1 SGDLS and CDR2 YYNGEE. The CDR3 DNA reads TGTGCCAGCAGCGTAGCACTAGCGGGGTTCAATGAGCAGTACTTC. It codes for CASSVALAGFNEQYF.

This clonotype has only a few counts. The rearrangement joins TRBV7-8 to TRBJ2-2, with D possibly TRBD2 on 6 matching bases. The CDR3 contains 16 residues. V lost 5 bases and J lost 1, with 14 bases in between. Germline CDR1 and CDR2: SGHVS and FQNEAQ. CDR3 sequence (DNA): TGTGCCAGCAGCCCTCGTGGGGGGTTGAACACCGGGGAGCTGTTTTTT. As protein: CASSPRGGLNTGELFF. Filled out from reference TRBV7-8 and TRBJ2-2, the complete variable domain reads GAGVSQSPRYKVAKRGQDVALRCDPISGHVSLFWYQQALGQGPEFLTYFQNEAQLDKSGLPSDRFFAERPEGSVSTLKIQRTQQEDSAVYLCASSPRGGLNTGELFFGEGSRLTVL.